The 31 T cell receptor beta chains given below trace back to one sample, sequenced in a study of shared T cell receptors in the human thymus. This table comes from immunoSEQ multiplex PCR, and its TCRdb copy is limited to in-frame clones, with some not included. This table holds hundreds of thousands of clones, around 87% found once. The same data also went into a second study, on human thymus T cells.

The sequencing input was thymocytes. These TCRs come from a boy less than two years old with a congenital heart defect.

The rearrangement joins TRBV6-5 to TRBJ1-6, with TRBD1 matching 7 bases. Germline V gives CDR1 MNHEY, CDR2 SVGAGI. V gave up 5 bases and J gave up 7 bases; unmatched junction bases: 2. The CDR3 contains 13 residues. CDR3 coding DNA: TGTGCCAGCAGTACAGGGGCCAATTCACCCCTCCACTTT. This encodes CASSTGANSPLHF.

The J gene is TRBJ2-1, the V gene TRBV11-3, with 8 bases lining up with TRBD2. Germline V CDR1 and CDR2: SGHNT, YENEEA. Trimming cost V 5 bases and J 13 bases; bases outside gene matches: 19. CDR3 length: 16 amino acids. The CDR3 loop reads CASSRSGESSGGGQFF. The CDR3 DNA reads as TGTGCCAGCAGCCGGAGTGGAGAATCGAGCGGGGGCGGACAGTTCTTC.

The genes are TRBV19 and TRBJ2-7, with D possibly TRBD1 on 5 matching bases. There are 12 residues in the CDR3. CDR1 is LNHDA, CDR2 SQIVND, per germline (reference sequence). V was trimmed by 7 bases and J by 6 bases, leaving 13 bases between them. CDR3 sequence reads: CASNDRMGEQYF. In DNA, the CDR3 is TGTGCCAGTAACGACAGAATGGGCGAGCAGTACTTC.

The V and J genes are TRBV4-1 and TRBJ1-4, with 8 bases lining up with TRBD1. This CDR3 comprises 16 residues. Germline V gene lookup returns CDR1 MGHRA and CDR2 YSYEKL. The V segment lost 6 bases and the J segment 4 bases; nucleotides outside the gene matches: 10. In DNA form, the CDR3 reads TGCGCCAGCAGTGTGGACAGGGACACGTTTAATGAAAAACTGTTTTTT. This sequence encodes CASSVDRDTFNEKLFF.

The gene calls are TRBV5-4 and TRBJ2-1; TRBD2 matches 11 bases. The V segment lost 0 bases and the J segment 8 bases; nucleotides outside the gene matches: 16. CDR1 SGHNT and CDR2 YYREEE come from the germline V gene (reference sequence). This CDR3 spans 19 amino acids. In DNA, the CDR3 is TGTGCCAGCAGCTTGGCAACTAGCGGGAGACTATCCTTTATCGATGAGCAGTTCTTC. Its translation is CASSLATSGRLSFIDEQFF. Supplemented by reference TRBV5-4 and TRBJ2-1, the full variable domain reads ETGVTQSPTHLIKTRGQQVTLRCSSQSGHNTVSWYQQALGQGPQFIFQYYREEENGRGNFPPRFSGLQFPNYSSELNVNALELDDSALYLCASSLATSGRLSFIDEQFFGPGTRLTVL.

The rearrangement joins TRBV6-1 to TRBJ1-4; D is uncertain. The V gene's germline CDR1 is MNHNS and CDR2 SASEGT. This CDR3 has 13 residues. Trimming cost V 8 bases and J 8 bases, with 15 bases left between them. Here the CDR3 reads CASWEGTREKLFF. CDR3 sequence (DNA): TGTGCCAGCTGGGAAGGCACTCGGGAAAAACTGTTTTTT.

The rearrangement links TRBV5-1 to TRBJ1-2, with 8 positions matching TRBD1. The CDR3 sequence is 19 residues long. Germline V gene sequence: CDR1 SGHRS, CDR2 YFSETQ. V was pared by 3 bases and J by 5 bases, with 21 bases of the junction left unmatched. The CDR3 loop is CASSSTRALAGGDVYGYTF. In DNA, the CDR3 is TGCGCCAGCAGCTCGACTCGCGCCCTGGCAGGGGGCGACGTGTATGGCTACACCTTC.

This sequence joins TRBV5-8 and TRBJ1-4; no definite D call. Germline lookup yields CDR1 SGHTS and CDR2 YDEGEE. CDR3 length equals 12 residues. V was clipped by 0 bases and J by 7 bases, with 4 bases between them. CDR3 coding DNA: TGTGCCAGCAGCTTGGATCTTGAAAAACTGTTTTTT. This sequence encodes CASSLDLEKLFF.

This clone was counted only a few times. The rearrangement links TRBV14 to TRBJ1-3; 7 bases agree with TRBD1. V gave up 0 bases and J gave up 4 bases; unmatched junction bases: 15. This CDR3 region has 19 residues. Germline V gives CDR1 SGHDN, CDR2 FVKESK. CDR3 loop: CASSQEVATTGFAGNTIYF. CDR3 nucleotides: TGTGCCAGCAGCCAAGAAGTGGCCACGACAGGGTTCGCAGGAAACACCATATATTTT.

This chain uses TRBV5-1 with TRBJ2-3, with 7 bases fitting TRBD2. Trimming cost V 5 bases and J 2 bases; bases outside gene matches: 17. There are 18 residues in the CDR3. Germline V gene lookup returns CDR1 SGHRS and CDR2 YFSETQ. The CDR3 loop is CASSVSTRAGVATDTQYF. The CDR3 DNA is TGCGCCAGCAGTGTCAGCACACGGGCGGGGGTTGCCACAGATACGCAGTATTTT.

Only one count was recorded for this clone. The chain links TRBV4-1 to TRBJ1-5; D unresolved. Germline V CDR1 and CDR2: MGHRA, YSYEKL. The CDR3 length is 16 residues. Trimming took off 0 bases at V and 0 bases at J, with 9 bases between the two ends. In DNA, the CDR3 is TGCGCCAGCAGCCAAGATTACCGGGATAGCAATCAGCCCCAGCATTTT. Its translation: CASSQDYRDSNQPQHF.

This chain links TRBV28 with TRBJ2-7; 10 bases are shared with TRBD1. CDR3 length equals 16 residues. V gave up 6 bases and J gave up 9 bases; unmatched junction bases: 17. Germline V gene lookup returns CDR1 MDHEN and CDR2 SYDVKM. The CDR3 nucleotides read TGTGCCAGCAGCCCTCGAGTAAGGACAGGGGGGTTCGTGCAGTACTTC. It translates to CASSPRVRTGGFVQYF.

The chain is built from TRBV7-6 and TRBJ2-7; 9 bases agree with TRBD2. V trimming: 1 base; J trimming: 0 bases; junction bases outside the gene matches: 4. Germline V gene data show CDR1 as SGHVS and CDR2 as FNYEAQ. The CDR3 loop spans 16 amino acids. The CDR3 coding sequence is TGTGCCAGCAGCTTAGGAAGCGGGAGGTCCTCCTACGAGCAGTACTTC. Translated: CASSLGSGRSSYEQYF.

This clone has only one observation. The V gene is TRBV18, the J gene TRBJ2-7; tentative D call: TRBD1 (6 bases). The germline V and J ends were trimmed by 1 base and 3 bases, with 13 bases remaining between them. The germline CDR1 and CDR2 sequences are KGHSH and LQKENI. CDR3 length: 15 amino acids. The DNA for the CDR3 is TGTGCCAGCTCACCACGGACAGCCCCAGACTACGAGCAGTACTTC. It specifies CASSPRTAPDYEQYF.

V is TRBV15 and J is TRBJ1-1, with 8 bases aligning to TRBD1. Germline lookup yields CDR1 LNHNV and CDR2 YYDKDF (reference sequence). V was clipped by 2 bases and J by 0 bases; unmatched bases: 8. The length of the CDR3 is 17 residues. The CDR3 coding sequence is TGTGCCACCAGCAGAAGTCCCGGGACAGGTTTGAACACTGAAGCTTTCTTT. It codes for CATSRSPGTGLNTEAFF.

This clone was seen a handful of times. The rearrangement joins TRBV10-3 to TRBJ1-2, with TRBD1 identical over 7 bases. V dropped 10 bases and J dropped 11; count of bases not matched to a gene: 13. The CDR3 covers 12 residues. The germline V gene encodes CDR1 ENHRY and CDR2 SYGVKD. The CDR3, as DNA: TGTGCCACCGCTCGGAAGGGGGCGCGATACACCTTC. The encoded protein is CATARKGARYTF.

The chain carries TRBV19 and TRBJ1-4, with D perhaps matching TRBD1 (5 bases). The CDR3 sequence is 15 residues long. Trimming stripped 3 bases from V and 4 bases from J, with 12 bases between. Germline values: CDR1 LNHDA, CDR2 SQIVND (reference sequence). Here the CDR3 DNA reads TGTGCCAGTAGTATCGGCCAGGGCCTTAATGAAAAACTGTTTTTT. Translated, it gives CASSIGQGLNEKLFF.

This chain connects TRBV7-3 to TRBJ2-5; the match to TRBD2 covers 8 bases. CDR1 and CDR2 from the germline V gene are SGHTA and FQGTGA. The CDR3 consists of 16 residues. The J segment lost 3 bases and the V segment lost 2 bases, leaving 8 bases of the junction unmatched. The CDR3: CASSLGERGREETQYF. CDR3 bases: TGTGCCAGCAGCTTAGGTGAGCGGGGGCGAGAAGAGACCCAGTACTTC.

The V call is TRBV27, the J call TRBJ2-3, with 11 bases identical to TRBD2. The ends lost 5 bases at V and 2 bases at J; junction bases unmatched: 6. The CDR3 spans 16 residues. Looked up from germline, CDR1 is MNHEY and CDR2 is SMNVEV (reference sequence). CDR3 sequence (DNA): TGTGCCAGCAGTACTAGACTAGCGGGGTACACAGATACGCAGTATTTT. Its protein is CASSTRLAGYTDTQYF.

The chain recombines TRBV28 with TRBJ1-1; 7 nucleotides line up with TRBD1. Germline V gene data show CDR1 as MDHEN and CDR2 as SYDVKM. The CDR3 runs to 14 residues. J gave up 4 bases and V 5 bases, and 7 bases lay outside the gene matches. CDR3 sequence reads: CASSPSPGGTEAFF. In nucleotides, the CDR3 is TGTGCCAGCAGTCCCTCCCCAGGGGGCACTGAAGCTTTCTTT.

CDR3 sequence (DNA): TGTGCCTGGAGTTTCCGGACAGGGGACAATGAGCAGTTCTTC. This sequence encodes CAWSFRTGDNEQFF. The chain uses TRBV30 and TRBJ2-1; 9 bases align to TRBD1. Germline V gene sequence: CDR1 GTSNPN, CDR2 SVGIG (reference sequence). This CDR3 comprises 14 residues. J was trimmed by 5 bases and V by 2 bases; bases with no gene match: 4. The entire variable domain, with the rest obtained from reference TRBV30 and TRBJ2-1, is as follows: SQTIHQWPATLVQPVGSPLSLECTVEGTSNPNLYWYRQAAGRGLQLLFYSVGIGQISSEVPQNLSASRPQDRQFILSSKKLLLSDSGFYLCAWSFRTGDNEQFFGPGTRLTVL.

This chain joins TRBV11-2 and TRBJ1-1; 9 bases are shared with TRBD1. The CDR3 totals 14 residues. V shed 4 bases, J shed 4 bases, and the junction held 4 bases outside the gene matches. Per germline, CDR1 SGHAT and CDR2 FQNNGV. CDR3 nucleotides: TGTGCCAGCAGCTCGACAGGGGGAGGCACTGAAGCTTTCTTT. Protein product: CASSSTGGGTEAFF.

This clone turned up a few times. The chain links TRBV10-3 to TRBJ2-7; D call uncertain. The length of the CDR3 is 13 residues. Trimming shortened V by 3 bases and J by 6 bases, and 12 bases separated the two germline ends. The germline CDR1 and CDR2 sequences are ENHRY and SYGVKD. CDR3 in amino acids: CAISDSTGCEQYF. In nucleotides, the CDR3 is TGTGCCATCAGTGACTCAACCGGGTGCGAGCAGTACTTC.

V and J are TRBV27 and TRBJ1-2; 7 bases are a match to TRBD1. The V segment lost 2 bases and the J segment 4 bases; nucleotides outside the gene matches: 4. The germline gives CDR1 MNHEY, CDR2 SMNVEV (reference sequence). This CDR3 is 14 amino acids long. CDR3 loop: CASSLRDRGYGYTF. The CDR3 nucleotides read TGTGCCAGCAGTTTACGGGACAGAGGCTATGGCTACACCTTC.

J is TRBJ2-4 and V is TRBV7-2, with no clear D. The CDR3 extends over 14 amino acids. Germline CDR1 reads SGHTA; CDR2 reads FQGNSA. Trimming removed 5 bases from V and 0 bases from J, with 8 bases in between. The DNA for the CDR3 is TGTGCCAGCAGCCCAAACGGAGCCAAAAACATTCAGTACTTC. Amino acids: CASSPNGAKNIQYF.

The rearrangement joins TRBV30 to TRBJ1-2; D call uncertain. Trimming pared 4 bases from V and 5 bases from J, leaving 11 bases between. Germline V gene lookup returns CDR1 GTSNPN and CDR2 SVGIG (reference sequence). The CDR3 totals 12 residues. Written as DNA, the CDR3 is TGTGCCTGGACTGAGGGCCCTTATGGCTACACCTTC. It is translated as CAWTEGPYGYTF.

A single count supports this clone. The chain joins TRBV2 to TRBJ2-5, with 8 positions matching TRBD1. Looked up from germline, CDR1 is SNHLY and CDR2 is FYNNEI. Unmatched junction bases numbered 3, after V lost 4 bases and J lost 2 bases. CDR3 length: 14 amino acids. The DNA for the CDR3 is TGTGCCAGCAGTGGGAACAGGGGGCAAGAGACCCAGTACTTC. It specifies CASSGNRGQETQYF.

This CDR3 reads CASSLHRDIGGYTF. The CDR3 DNA reads TGCGCCAGCAGCCTTCACCGGGACATAGGGGGCTACACCTTC. The chain employs TRBV4-3 and TRBJ1-2; tentative D call: TRBD1 (6 bases). V was pared by 4 bases and J by 8 bases, with 17 bases between. CDR3 size: 14 residues. Germline loops: CDR1 LGHNA, CDR2 YSLEER.

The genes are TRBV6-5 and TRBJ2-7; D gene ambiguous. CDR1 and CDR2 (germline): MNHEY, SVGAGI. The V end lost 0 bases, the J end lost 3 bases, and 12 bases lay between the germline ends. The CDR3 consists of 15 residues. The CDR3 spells CASSYSNSLFYEQYF. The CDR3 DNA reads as TGTGCCAGCAGTTACTCGAACTCTCTGTTCTACGAGCAGTACTTC.

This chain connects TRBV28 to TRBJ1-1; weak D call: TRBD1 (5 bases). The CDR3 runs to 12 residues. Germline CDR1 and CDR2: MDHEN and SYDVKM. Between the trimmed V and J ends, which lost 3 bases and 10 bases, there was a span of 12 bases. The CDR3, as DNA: TGTGCCAGCAGTTTTGGGTTGGGGGGAGCTTTCTTT. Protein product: CASSFGLGGAFF.

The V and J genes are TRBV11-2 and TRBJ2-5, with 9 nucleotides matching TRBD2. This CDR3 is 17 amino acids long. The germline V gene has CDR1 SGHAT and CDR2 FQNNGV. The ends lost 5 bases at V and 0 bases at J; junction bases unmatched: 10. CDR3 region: CASSPGLARGDQETQYF. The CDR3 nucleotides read TGTGCCAGCAGCCCGGGACTAGCCAGGGGGGACCAAGAGACCCAGTACTTC.